This T cell receptor beta chain was recorded in a study of control samples from healthy donors and cancer patients. Germline V gene lookup returns CDR1 SGHRS and CDR2 YFSETQ. The ends lost 4 bases at V and 1 base at J; junction bases unmatched: 3. The CDR3 is made up of 14 amino acids. Only in-frame clones appear in the TCRdb table, and some are missing; sequencing was by immunoSEQ multiplex PCR. The sample has approximately 150,000 clones, more than 85% seen once. The origin of this receptor is a woman between 40 and 50 years old in good health. V gene TRBV5-1 combines with J gene TRBJ2-5; 8 bases match TRBD1. Sequencing was done on a sample of blood. The CDR3 DNA follows: TGCGCCAGCAGCGGACAGGGCCTCCAAGAGACCCAGTACTTC. It specifies CASSGQGLQETQYF.